This entry features one T cell receptor (beta chain) sequence. The antigen it recognizes is unknown. No base quality information exists; no much larger clone differs at one position. TCRbeta CDR3 regions were amplified from genomic DNA using the immunoSEQ Assay, a bias-controlled multiplex PCR. For the original study's pipeline: Nucleated cell counts per sample were estimated from amplification of reference gene primers within the assay. To quantify the absolute abundance of each unique TCRbeta CDR3 rearrangement, sequence reads were collapsed and filtered. For each sample, productive Simpson clonality was calculated by taking the square root of Simpson's diversity index across productive rearrangements. In its TCRdb copy, this immuneACCESS table keeps in-frame sequences only and misses some clones. Where compared with another copy, unresolved V genes explain less than half of these, and the others have no known cause. The V and J calls and clone size were taken over from that table, and D and trimming were inferred from the DNA. The sample table lists hundreds of thousands of clones, 80% to 90% of them with a count of one. Over 4% of the sample rests with the top ten.

This record comes from a study of blood T cell repertoires in COVID-19 (dated by TCRdb to the early 2020s). Background on the whole study: Samples covering the acute and convalescent phases of COVID-19 were provided by collaborators in the United States, Italy and Spain. The material from the prospective study consisted of cDNA or gDNA derived from T cells, B-cell-depleted T cells, or PBMCs. Where HLA class I and class II types were available, the types were taken from metadata supplied by the sample provider, not from assay-based typing. Sample metadata almost always included a de-identified subject ID, COVID-19 status, age in years and sex. The samples were drawn from the first 160 participants of the ongoing ImmuneRACE study and from 1,200 or so subjects provided by 6 global collaborators. Deeply sampled blood TCRbeta repertoires from subjects exposed to, actively infected with, or recovered from COVID-19 were included in the dataset. The repertoires were made available in a free public database intended to serve as a resource for research on the immune response to SARS-CoV-2.

From the cysteine through the phenylalanine, the CDR3 covers 11 amino acids. CDR3 DNA only is kept here, 33 bases in frame from base 1. The V and J ends are trimmed by 6 bases and 5 bases, leaving 7 bases between them. From a lookup of the germline V gene, CDR1 and CDR2 are MNHNS and SASEGT. What the authors observed across the whole study: Clinical and demographic metadata were provided uncurated, with the amount varying by source and participant.

Participants in the prospective study were aged roughly 18 to 89 years, lived in some 24 United States geographic areas, and enrolled through a virtual design. In the prospective study, cohorts were assigned on the basis of participant-reported clinical history obtained from a screening survey and a study questionnaire. Each participant in the prospective study had whole blood, serum and a nasopharyngeal or oropharyngeal swab collected by mobile phlebotomists. Over a roughly two-month period, participants in the prospective study had the option of providing additional blood draws and questionnaires. Before DNA extraction, blood samples from the prospective study were shipped at room temperature or frozen.

The sequencing sample was made of PBMCs or T cells enriched from blood (not recorded which). This sequence was found in a man aged 25 to 40 with acute COVID-19. The chain links TRBV6-1 with TRBJ2-5; the D gene cannot be resolved reliably. The CDR3 reads CASSPSETQYF. The DNA sequence is given as TGTGCCAGCAGCCCTTCCGAGACCCAGTACTTC.